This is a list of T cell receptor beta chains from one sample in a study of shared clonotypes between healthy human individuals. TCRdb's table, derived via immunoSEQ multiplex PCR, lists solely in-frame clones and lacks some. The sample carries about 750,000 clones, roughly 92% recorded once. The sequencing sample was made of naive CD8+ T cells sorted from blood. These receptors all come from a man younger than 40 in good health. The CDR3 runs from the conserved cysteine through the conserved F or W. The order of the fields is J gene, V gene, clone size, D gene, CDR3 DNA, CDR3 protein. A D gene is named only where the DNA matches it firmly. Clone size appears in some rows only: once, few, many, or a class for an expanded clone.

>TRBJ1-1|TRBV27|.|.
TGTGCCAGCAGCCACTGGGGGGGGAACACTGAAGCTTTCTTT
CASSHWGGNTEAFF
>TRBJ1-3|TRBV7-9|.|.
TGTGCCAGCAGCGAGGGAAGCTCTGGAAACACCATATATTTT
CASSEGSSGNTIYF
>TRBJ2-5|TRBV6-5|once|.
TGTGCCAGCAGAGGCCCCGACGGAGCGGGAGAGACCCAGTACTTC
CASRGPDGAGETQYF
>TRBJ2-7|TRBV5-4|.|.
TGTGCCAGCAGCTTGGCGGACGGGAACTACGAGCAGTACTTC
CASSLADGNYEQYF
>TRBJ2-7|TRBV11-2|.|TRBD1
TGTGCCAGCAGCGGACAGGACTACGAGCAGTACTTC
CASSGQDYEQYF
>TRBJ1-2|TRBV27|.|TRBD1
TGTGCCAGCAGTTCCCCCAGGGACAGGCATTTCTATGGCTACACCTTC
CASSSPRDRHFYGYTF
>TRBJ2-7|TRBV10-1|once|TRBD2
TGCGCCAGCAGGGGGACTAGCGGGTCTAACGAGCAGTACTTC
CASRGTSGSNEQYF
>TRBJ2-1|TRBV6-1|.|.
TGTGCCAGCAGTGTGTACAATGAGCAGTTCTTC
CASSVYNEQFF
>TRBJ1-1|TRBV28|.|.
TGTGCCAGCAGTTTCAATTCGGGTGAGGAGGCTTTCTTT
CASSFNSGEEAFF
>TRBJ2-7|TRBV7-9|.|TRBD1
TGTGCCAGCAGCTTACCGGGACAGGGTTACTACGAGCAGTACTTC
CASSLPGQGYYEQYF
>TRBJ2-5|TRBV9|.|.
TGTGCCAGCAGCGTAGAGGGAAGCGGGCAAGAGACCCAGTACTTC
CASSVEGSGQETQYF
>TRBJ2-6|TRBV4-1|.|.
TGCGCCAGCAGCCAAGAAACAGGGTTGGGTGGGGCCAACGTCCTGACTTTC
CASSQETGLGGANVLTF
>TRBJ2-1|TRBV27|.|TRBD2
TGTGCCAGCAGTTTAAACGGACTAGGAGCTGATGAGCAGTTCTTC
CASSLNGLGADEQFF
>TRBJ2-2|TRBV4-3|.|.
TGCGCCAGCAGCCAAGAAGATTTTACCGGGGAGCTGTTTTTT
CASSQEDFTGELFF
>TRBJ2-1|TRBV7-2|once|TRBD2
TGTGCCAGCAGCTTATATAGCGGGAGGGCGTGGAATGAGCAGTTCTTC
CASSLYSGRAWNEQFF
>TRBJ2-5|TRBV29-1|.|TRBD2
TGCAGCGTCGCTACTGGACTAGCGGGAGAATACGAGACCCAGTACTTC
CSVATGLAGEYETQYF
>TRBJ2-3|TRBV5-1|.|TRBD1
TGCGCCAGCAGCGAGGGGGCACGCACAGATACGCAGTATTTT
CASSEGARTDTQYF
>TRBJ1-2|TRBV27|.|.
TGTGCCAGCAGTCCCAGGACATCACCTATCTATGGCTACACCTTC
CASSPRTSPIYGYTF
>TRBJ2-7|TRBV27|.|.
TGTGCCAGCAGTTTGTCCGACGGGGGCTACGAGCAGTACTTC
CASSLSDGGYEQYF
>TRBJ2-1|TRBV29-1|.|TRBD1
TGCAGCGTTCAGAGGAAAGGGTGGGACAGGGGTTACGATGAGCAGTTCTTC
CSVQRKGWDRGYDEQFF
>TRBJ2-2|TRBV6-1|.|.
TGTGCCAGCAGTGGCAAACCGGGAACTTGGTTGTCCGGGGAGCTGTTTTTT
CASSGKPGTWLSGELFF
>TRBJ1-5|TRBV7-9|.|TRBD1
TGTGCCAGCAGCTTAGGGACAGGGGAGGAGGATCAGCCCCAGCATTTT
CASSLGTGEEDQPQHF
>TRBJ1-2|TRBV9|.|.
TGTGCCAGCAGCGCCCTGGGGGGAAACTATGGCTACACCTTC
CASSALGGNYGYTF
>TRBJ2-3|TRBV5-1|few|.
TGCGCCAGCAGCTTGGACTTTTCCGGAGATACGCAGTATTTT
CASSLDFSGDTQYF
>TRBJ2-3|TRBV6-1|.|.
TGTGCCAGCAGTGTACTTCCAGCAACAGATACGCAGTATTTT
CASSVLPATDTQYF
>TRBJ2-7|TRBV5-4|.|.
TGTGCCAGCAGCTTGGAAGGGGGCGAGCAGTACTTC
CASSLEGGEQYF
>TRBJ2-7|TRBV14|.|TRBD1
TGTGCCAGCAGCCCAACGGGGGACAGGGGGCCGGTCGAGCAGTACTTC
CASSPTGDRGPVEQYF
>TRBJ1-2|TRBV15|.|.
TGTGCCACCAGCGGTAGAGGTGGTAACTATGGCTACACCTTC
CATSGRGGNYGYTF
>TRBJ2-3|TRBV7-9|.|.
TGTGCCAGCAGCCTCCGGGAGTCACGAAGCACAGATACGCAGTATTTT
CASSLRESRSTDTQYF
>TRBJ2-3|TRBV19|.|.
TGTGCCAGTAGTATGGTAGGGGGCACAGATACGCAGTATTTT
CASSMVGGTDTQYF
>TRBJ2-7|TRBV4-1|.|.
TGCGCCAGCAGCCACCCCCGAGCAGGGAGCTCCTACGAGCAGTACTTC
CASSHPRAGSSYEQYF
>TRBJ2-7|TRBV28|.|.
TGTGCCAGCAGTCCTACAGAGGCGGGCTACGAGCAGTACTTC
CASSPTEAGYEQYF
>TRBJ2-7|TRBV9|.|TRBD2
TGTGCCAGCAGCGGGTCGGTAGCGGGAGACGGCTACGAGCAGTACTTC
CASSGSVAGDGYEQYF
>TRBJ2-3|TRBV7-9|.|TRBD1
TGTGCCAGCAGCCCAAAGGACAGGGACATTTTAACAGATACGCAGTATTTT
CASSPKDRDILTDTQYF
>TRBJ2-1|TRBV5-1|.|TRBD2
TGCGCCAGCCGCAAAACTAGCGGGAGGGAGGGGACCACCTACAATGAGCAGTTCTTC
CASRKTSGREGTTYNEQFF
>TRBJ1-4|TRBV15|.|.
TGTGCCTCCCAGGGCAGGCTCAATGAAAAACTGTTTTTT
CASQGRLNEKLFF
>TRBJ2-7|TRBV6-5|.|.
TGTGCCAGCAGCGGGACCCGTGGGCAGTACTTC
CASSGTRGQYF
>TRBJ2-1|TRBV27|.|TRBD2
TGTGCCAGCGCGCCAGCGGGGTCCTACAATGAGCAGTTCTTC
CASAPAGSYNEQFF
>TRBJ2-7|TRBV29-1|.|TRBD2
TGCAGCGTTGAAGATCTACGCGGGAGGATCTTCTACGAGCAGTACTTC
CSVEDLRGRIFYEQYF
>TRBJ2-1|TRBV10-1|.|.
TGCGCCAGCAGTGAGCCCATTTCGGGTAACCCCTACAATGAGCAGTTCTTC
CASSEPISGNPYNEQFF
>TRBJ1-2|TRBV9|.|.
TGTGCCAGCAGCGTAGGTGGGACATTCGGTTATGGAGGCTACACCTTC
CASSVGGTFGYGGYTF
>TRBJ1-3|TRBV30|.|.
TGTGCCTGGAGTGTATCCGGGTTCTCTGGAAACACCATATATTTT
CAWSVSGFSGNTIYF
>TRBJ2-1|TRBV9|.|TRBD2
TGTGCCAGCAGCCTTAGCGGGGCCTCCTACAATGAGCAGTTCTTC
CASSLSGASYNEQFF
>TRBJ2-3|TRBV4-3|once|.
TGCGCCAGCAGCCTCGTACTAAGCGGCGGCACAGATACGCAGTATTTT
CASSLVLSGGTDTQYF
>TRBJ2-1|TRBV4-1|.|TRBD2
TGCGCCAGCAGAAACCCGGGACTAGCGGGAGACCCAAGCTCCTACAATGAGCAGTTCTTC
CASRNPGLAGDPSSYNEQFF
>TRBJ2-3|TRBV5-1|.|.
TGCGCCAGCAGACCACAAGTTGACACAGATACGCAGTATTTT
CASRPQVDTDTQYF
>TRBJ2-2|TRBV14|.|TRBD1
TGTGCCAGCAGCCAATATCTCCGGGACAGGGGTACCGGGGAGCTGTTTTTT
CASSQYLRDRGTGELFF
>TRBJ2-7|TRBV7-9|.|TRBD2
TGTGCCAGCAGCTTTGGCCCCCTTAGAATTGATAGCGGGTACGAGCAGTACTTC
CASSFGPLRIDSGYEQYF
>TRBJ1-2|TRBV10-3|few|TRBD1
TGTGCAACCATCCACGACAGGGAGGACTATGGCTACACCTTC
CATIHDREDYGYTF
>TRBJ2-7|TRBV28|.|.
TGTGCCAGCAGCGGAGTGGCGACAACCTACGAGCAGTACTTC
CASSGVATTYEQYF
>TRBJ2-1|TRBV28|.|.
TGTGCCAGCAGTTTAACGGGAGAAGCCTACAATGAGCAGTTCTTC
CASSLTGEAYNEQFF
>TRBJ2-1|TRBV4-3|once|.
TGCGCCAGCAGCCAAGAGGTCGGGCTTTCCTTCAGCAATGAGCAGTTCTTC
CASSQEVGLSFSNEQFF
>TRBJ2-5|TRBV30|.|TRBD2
TGTGCCTGGATGGTCCTAGCGGGAGGGAGGGAGACCCAGTACTTC
CAWMVLAGGRETQYF